This is a list of T cell receptor beta chains from one sample in a study of Ad26.COV2.S vaccination and SARS-CoV-2 variants. Here immunoSEQ multiplex PCR was the method, and the copy in TCRdb shows in-frame clones only, minus some. The sample yields 330,000 or so clones, 90% seen once. The material was peripheral blood, obtained in a trial of Ad26.COV2.S vaccine versus placebo. These receptors were taken from a person aged 18-65 years who received the Ad26.COV2.S COVID-19 vaccine or a placebo. The CDR3 runs from the conserved cysteine through the conserved F or W. Each record gives: J gene, V gene, CDR3 protein.

>TRBJ2-1|TRBV19
CASTKTKPLAGVNEQFF
>TRBJ1-1|TRBV15
CATSRDWVRGRWEMDTEAFF
>TRBJ1-1|TRBV18
CASSAGLPLGF
>TRBJ2-5|TRBV7-9
CASSFLAGRGETQYF
>TRBJ1-2|TRBV6-4
CASSHRYFPDRTYDYGYTF
>TRBJ1-5|TRBV9
CASSVGDWPGQPQHF
>TRBJ1-1|TRBV7-2
CASSPVRLREKNTEAFF
>TRBJ1-1|TRBV18
CASSPNYGPNTEAFF
>TRBJ1-4|TRBV10-3
CAISDPAKAWEKLFF
>TRBJ2-3|TRBV7-9
CASSPPPGPTDTQYF
>TRBJ1-2|TRBV18
CASSPNREVYGYTF
>TRBJ2-3|TRBV12-5
CASGLMGVDTQYF
>TRBJ2-3|TRBV11-2
CASSFTVLAGGTDTQYF
>TRBJ1-5|TRBV6-5
CASSYSRGNQPQHF
>TRBJ2-1|TRBV28
CASSLGAEQFF
>TRBJ2-4|TRBV6-2/TRBV6-3
CASSLPGQVAKNIQYF
>TRBJ1-6|TRBV6-2/TRBV6-3
CASSTAPWNSPLHF
>TRBJ1-5|TRBV7-9
CASSLEGRGNQPQHF
>TRBJ2-1|TRBV7-3
CASSLPGPNEQFF
>TRBJ2-2|TRBV19
CASSTHPGLAGERGTGELFF
>TRBJ1-2|TRBV6-4
CASSDSNRGDGYTF
>TRBJ1-2|TRBV28
CASSPPGSTAGYTF
>TRBJ1-2|TRBV14
CASSQQAGLGYGYTF
>TRBJ1-1|TRBV9
CASSVQGANTEAFF
>TRBJ2-1|TRBV7-9
CASSLASGAGNEQFF
>TRBJ1-6|TRBV27
CASSSPQVNSPLHF
>TRBJ1-1|TRBV18
CASSPSPNTEAFF
>TRBJ1-3|TRBV4-3
CASSQDSLGVSGNTIYF
>TRBJ1-6|TRBV19
CASSATGGGSPLHF
>TRBJ1-1|TRBV7-8
CASSKRYVEAFF
>TRBJ1-1|TRBV12-3/TRBV12-4
CASTFSLNTEAFF
>TRBJ2-1|TRBV3-1/TRBV3-2
CASSQRGSREQFF
>TRBJ2-3|TRBV11-2
CASSLVGLAGDTQYF
>TRBJ2-1|TRBV2
CASRIIDRPQEQFF
>TRBJ2-2|TRBV10-3
CAIKAGAAGNTGELFF
>TRBJ2-1|TRBV7-8
CASSLGNPGLAGGPSQINEQFF
>TRBJ2-7|TRBV28
CASRRVGWFEQYF
>TRBJ1-5|TRBV25-1
CASSDLQGGQPQHF
>TRBJ1-1|TRBV5-6
CASRWGVTVAVNTEAFF
>TRBJ2-2|TRBV19
CASDRGTGELFF
>TRBJ2-3|TRBV4-3
CASSQEHTRIPNTQYF
>TRBJ2-2|TRBV4-3
CASSHLGGNTGELFF
>TRBJ2-5|TRBV9
CASSALGLPKETQYF
>TRBJ2-2|TRBV4-1
CASSQDPLAGVLAGELFF
>TRBJ2-5|TRBV12-3/TRBV12-4
CASSPGVQETQYF
>TRBJ2-5|TRBV4-2
CASSQAGDVETQYF
>TRBJ1-1|TRBV18
CASSNQRQKAMNTEAFF
>TRBJ1-1|TRBV29-1
CSVDEVGTEAFF
>TRBJ1-6|TRBV10-3
CAISDSQSGFITLHF
>TRBJ2-3|TRBV15
CATSSGGVTDTQYF
>TRBJ2-1|TRBV4-3
CASSQETLAGFSNEQFF
>TRBJ2-1|TRBV4-1
CASSQKWTTHEQFF
>TRBJ2-3|TRBV5-1
CASSLVQGRDTQYF
>TRBJ1-2|TRBV28
CASSLLSSGNYGYTF
>TRBJ2-1|TRBV4-3
CASSQVMANEQFF
>TRBJ2-7|TRBV7-2
CASSSQGGGVKAYEQYF
>TRBJ2-2|TRBV18
CASSKDTPNTGELFF
>TRBJ2-1|TRBV6-2/TRBV6-3
CASSYGDRVLNEQFF
>TRBJ2-3|TRBV15
CATSRGYARDTQYF
>TRBJ2-3|TRBV19
CASSPSSWGTPTDTQYF